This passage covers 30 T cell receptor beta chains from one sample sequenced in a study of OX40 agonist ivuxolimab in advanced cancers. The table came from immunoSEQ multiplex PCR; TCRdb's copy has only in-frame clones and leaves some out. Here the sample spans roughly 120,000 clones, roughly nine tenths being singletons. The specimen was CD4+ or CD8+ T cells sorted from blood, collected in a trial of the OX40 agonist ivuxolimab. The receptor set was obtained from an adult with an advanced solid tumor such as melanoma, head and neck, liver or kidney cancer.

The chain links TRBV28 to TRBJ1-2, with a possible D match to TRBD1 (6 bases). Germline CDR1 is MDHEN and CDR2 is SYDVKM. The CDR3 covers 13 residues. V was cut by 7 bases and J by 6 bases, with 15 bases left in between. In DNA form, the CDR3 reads TGTGCCAGCAAGGGGGGCGTACGGAATGGCTACACCTTC. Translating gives CASKGGVRNGYTF.

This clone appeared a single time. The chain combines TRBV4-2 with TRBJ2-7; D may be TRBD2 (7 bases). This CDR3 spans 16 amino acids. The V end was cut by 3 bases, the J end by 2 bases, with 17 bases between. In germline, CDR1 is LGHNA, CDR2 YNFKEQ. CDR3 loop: CASSHDPTGRAYEQYF. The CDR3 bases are TGTGCCAGCAGCCACGACCCAACAGGGAGGGCCTACGAGCAGTACTTC.

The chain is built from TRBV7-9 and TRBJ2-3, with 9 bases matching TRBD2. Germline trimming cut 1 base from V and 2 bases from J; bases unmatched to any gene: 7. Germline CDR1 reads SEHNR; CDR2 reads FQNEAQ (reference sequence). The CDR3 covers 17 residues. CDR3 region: CASSLGTSATATDTQYF. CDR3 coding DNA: TGTGCCAGCAGCTTAGGGACTAGCGCTACTGCCACAGATACGCAGTATTTT.

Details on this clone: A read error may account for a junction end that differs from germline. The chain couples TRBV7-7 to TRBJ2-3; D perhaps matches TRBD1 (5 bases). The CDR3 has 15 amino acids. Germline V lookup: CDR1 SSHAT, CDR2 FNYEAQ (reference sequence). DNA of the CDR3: TGTGCTAGCAGCTTATTTGCAGGGAACACAGATACGCAGTATTTT. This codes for CASSLFAGNTDTQYF.

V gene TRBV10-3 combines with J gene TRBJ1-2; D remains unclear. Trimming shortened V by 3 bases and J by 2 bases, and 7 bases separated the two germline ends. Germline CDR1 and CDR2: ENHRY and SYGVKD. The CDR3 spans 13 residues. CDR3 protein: CAISEQLNYGYTF. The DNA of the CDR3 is TGTGCCATCAGTGAACAGCTAAACTATGGCTACACCTTC.

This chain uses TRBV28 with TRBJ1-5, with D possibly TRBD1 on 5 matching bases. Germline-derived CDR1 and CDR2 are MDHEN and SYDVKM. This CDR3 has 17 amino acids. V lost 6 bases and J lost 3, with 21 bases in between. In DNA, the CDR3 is TGTGCCAGCAGCCTAAGCACGGGGACCTACTCCAATCAGCCCCAGCATTTT. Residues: CASSLSTGTYSNQPQHF.

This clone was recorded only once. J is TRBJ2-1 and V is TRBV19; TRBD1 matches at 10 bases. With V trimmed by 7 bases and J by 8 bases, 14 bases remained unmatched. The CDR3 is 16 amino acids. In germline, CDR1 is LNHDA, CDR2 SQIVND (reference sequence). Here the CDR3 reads CASTRTGQGSTDEQFF. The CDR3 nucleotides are TGTGCCAGTACCCGAACGGGACAGGGGAGTACGGATGAGCAGTTCTTC.

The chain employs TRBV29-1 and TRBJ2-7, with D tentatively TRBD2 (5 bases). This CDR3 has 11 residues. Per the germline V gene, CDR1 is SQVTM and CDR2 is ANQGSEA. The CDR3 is CGGVLGWEQYF. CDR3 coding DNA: TGCGGAGGAGTCTTGGGTTGGGAGCAGTACTTC.

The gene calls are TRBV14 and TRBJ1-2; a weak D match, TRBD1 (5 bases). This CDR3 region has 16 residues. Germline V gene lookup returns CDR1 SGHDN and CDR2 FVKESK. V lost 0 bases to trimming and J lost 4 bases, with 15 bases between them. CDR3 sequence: CASSQDRVRGGYGYTF. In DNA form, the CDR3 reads TGTGCCAGCAGCCAAGACAGGGTTCGAGGAGGCTATGGCTACACCTTC.

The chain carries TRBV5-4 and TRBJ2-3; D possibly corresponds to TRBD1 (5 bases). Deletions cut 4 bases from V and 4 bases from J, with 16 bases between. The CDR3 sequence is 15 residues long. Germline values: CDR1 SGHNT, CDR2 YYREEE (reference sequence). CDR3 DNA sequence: TGTGCCAGCAGCCAAGTAGGGCAGGGTGCAGATACGCAGTATTTT. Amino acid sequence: CASSQVGQGADTQYF.

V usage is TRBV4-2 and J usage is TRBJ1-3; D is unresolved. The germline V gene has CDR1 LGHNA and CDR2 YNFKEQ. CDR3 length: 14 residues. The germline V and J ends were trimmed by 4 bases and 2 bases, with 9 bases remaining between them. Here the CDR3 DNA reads TGTGCCAGCAGCCCGGAGGGAACTGGAAACACCATATATTTT. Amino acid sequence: CASSPEGTGNTIYF.

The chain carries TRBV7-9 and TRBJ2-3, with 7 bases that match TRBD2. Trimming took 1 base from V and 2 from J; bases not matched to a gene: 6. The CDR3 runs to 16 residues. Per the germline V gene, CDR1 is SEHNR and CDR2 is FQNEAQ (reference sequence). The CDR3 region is CASSLGAGEHTDTQYF. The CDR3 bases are TGTGCCAGCAGCTTAGGGGCGGGAGAGCACACAGATACGCAGTATTTT.

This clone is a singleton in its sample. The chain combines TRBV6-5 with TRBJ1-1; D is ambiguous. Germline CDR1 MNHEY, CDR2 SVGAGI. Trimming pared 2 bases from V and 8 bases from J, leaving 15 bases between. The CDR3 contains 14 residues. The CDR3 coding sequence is TGTGCCAGCAGTTACGGGAGACTTACGGAGGAAGCTTTCTTT. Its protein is CASSYGRLTEEAFF.

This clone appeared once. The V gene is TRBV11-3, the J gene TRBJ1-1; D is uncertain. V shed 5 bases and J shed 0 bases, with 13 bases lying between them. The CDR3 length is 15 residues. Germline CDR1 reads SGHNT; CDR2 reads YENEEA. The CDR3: CASSHGRGMNTEAFF. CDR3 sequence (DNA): TGTGCCAGCAGCCACGGACGGGGAATGAACACTGAAGCTTTCTTT. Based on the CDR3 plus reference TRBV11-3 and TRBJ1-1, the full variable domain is EAGVVQSPRYKIIEKKQPVAFWCNPISGHNTLYWYLQNLGQGPELLIRYENEEAVDDSQLPKDRFSAERLKGVDSTLKIQPAELGDSAVYLCASSHGRGMNTEAFFGQGTRLTVV.

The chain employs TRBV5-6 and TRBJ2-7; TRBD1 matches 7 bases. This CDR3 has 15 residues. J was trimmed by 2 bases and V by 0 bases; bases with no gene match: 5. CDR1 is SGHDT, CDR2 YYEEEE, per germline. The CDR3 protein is CASSLAGTETYEQYF. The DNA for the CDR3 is TGTGCCAGCAGCTTGGCCGGGACAGAGACCTACGAGCAGTACTTC.

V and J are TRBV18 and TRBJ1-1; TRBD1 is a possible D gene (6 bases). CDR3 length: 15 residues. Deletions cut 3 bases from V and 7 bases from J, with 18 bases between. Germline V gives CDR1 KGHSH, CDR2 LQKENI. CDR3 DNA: TGTGCCAGCTCACCGCAATCAAGTCGAGGGGGTGAAGCTTTCTTT. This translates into CASSPQSSRGGEAFF.

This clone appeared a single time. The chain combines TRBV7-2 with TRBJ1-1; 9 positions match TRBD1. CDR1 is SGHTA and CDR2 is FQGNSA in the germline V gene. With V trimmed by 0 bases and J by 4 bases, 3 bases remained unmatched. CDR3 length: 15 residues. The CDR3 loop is CASSLAGTGSTEAFF. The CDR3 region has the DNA TGTGCCAGCAGCTTAGCCGGGACAGGGTCCACTGAAGCTTTCTTT.

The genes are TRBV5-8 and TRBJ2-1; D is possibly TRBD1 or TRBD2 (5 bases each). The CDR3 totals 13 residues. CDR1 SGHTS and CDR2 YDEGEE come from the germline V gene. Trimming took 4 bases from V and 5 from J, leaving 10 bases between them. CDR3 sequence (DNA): TGTGCCAGCAGCCGGGACGGGGACAATGAGCAGTTCTTC. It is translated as CASSRDGDNEQFF.

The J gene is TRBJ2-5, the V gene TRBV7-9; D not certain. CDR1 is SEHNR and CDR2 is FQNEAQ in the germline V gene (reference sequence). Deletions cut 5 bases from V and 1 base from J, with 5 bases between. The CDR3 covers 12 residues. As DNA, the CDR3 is TGTGCCAGCAGCAGGATCCAAGAGACCCAGTACTTC. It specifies CASSRIQETQYF. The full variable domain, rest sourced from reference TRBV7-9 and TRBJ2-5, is DTGVSQNPRHKITKRGQNVTFRCDPISEHNRLYWYRQTLGQGPEFLTYFQNEAQLEKSRLLSDRFSAERPKGSFSTLEIQRTEQGDSAMYLCASSRIQETQYFGPGTRLLVL.

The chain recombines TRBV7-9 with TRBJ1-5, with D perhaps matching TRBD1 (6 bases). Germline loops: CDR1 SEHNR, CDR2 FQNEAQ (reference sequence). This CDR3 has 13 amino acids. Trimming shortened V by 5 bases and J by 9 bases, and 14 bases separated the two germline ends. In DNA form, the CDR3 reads TGTGCCAGCAGCCTCCAGGGGTCGGGGCCCCAGCATTTT. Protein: CASSLQGSGPQHF.

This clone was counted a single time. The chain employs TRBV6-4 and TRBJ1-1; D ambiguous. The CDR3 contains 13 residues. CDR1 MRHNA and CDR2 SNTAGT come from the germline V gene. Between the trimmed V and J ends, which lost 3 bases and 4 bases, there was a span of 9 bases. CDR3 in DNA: TGTGCCAGCAGTGAAGGAACGGGCACTGAAGCTTTCTTT. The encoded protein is CASSEGTGTEAFF.

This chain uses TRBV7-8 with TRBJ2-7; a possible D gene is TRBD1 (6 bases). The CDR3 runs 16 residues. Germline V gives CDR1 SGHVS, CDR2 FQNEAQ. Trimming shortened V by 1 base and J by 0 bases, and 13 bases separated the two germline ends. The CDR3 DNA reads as TGTGCCAGCAGCTTAGGGTTAGCGACAGGCTCCTACGAGCAGTACTTC. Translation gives CASSLGLATGSYEQYF.

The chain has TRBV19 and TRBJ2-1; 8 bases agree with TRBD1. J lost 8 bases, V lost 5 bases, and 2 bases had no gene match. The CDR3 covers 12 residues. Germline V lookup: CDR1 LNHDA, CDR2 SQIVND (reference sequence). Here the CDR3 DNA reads TGTGCCAGTAGTGACAGGGGCGATGAGCAGTTCTTC. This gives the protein CASSDRGDEQFF. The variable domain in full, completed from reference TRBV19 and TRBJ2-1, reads DGGITQSPKYLFRKEGQNVTLSCEQNLNHDAMYWYRQDPGQGLRLIYYSQIVNDFQKGDIAEGYSVSREKKESFPLTVTSAQKNPTAFYLCASSDRGDEQFFGPGTRLTVL.

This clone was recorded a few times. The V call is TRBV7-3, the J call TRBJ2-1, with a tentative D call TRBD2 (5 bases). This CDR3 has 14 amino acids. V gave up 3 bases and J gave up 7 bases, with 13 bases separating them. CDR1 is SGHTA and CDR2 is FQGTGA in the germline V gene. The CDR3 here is CASSLVGSGNEQFF. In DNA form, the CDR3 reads TGTGCCAGCAGCTTGGTGGGGTCGGGGAATGAGCAGTTCTTC. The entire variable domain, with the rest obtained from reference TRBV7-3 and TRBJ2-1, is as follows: GAGVSQTPSNKVTEKGKYVELRCDPISGHTALYWYRQSLGQGPEFLIYFQGTGAADDSGLPNDRFFAVRPEGSVSTLKIQRTERGDSAVYLCASSLVGSGNEQFFGPGTRLTVL.

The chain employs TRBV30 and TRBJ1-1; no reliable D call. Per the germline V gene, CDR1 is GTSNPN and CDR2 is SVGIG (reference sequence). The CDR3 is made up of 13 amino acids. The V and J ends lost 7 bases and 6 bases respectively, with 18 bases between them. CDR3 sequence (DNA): TGTGCCTCGCTTTTACCAGGTTTACCTGAAGCTTTCTTT. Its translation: CASLLPGLPEAFF.

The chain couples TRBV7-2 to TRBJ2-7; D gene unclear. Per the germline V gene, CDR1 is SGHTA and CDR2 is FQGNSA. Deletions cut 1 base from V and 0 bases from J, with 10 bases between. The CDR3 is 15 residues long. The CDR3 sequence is CASSLVPDPSYEQYF. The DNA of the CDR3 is TGTGCCAGCAGCTTAGTACCAGACCCCTCCTACGAGCAGTACTTC.

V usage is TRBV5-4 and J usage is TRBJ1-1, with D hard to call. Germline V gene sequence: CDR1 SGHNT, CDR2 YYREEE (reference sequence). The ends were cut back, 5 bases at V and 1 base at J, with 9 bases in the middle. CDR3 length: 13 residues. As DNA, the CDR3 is TGTGCCAGCAGAGAAGGAAGGAACACTGAAGCTTTCTTT. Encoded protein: CASREGRNTEAFF.

The CDR3 nucleotides read TGTGCCAGCAGCCAGACCTTAGGCAGGGTCTTTACCTATGGCTACACCTTC. As protein: CASSQTLGRVFTYGYTF. The chain is built from TRBV7-2 and TRBJ1-2; TRBD1 is a possible D gene (5 bases). CDR1 and CDR2 from the germline V gene are SGHTA and FQGNSA. The CDR3 loop spans 17 amino acids. Trimming left V 5 bases short and J 4 bases short, with 23 bases between. Supplemented by reference TRBV7-2 and TRBJ1-2, the full variable domain reads GAGVSQSPSNKVTEKGKDVELRCDPISGHTALYWYRQSLGQGLEFLIYFQGNSAPDKSGLPSDRFSAERTGGSVSTLTIQRTQQEDSAVYLCASSQTLGRVFTYGYTFGSGTRLTVV.

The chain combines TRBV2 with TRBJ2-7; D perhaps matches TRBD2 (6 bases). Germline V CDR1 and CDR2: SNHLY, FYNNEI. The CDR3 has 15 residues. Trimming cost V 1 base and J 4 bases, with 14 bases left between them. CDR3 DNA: TGTGCCAGCAGTGAAGTGAATAGCGGCAGATACGAGCAGTACTTC. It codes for CASSEVNSGRYEQYF.

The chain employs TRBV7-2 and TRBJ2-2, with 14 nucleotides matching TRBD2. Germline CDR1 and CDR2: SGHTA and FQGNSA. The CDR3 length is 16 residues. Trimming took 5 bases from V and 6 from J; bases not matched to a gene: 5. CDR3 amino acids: CASSLRLAGGPGELFF. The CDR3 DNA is TGTGCCAGCAGCCTCCGACTAGCGGGGGGGCCCGGGGAGCTGTTTTTT.